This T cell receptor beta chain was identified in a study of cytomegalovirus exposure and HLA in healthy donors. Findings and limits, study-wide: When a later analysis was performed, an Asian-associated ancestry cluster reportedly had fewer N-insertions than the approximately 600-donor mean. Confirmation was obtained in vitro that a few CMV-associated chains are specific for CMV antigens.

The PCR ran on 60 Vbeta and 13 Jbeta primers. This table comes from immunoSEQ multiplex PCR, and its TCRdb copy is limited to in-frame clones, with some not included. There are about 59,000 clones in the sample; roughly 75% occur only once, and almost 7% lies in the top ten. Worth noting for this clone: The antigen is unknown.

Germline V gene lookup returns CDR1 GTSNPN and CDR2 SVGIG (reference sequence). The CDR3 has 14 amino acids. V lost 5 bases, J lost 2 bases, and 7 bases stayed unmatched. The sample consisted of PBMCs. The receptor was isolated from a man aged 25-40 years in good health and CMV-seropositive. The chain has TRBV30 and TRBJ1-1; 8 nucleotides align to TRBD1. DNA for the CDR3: TGTGCCTGGCGAAACAGGGGGTTAAACACTGAAGCTTTCTTT. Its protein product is CAWRNRGLNTEAFF.